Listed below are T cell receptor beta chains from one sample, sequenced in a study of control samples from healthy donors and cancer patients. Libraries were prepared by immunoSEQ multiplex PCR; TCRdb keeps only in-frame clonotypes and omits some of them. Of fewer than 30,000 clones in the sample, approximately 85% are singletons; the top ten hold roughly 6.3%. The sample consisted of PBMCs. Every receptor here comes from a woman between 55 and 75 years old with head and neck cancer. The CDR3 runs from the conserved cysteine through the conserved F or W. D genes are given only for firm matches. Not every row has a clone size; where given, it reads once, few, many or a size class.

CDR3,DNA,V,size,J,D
CASSAPGRINSPLHF,TGTGCCAGCAGCGCGCCGGGACGAATAAATTCACCCCTCCACTTT,TRBV27,-,TRBJ1-6,-
CASSRAGSLNTEAFF,TGTGCCAGCAGTCGTGCAGGCAGCTTGAACACTGAAGCTTTCTTT,TRBV7-2,-,TRBJ1-1,-
CASSVGQMNTEAFF,TGTGCCAGCAGTGTGGGACAGATGAACACTGAAGCTTTCTTT,TRBV25-1,-,TRBJ1-1,TRBD1
CATSRDQLNEQLF,TGTGCCACCAGCAGAGATCAACTTAATGAGCAGCTCTTC,TRBV15,-,TRBJ2-1,-
CASSLGGSRNTIYF,TGTGCCAGCAGCTTAGGAGGTAGTAGAAACACCATATATTTT,TRBV5-4,-,TRBJ1-3,-
CASSFDWQGRNGYTF,TGTGCCAGCAGTTTTGATTGGCAGGGTAGAAATGGCTACACCTTC,TRBV6-5,-,TRBJ1-2,-
CASNPGQVNNEQFF,TGCGCCAGCAACCCGGGACAGGTAAACAATGAGCAGTTCTTC,TRBV5-1,-,TRBJ2-1,TRBD1
CATSDSGTYEQYF,TGTGCCACCAGTGATTCTGGGACCTACGAGCAGTACTTC,TRBV24-1,-,TRBJ2-7,-
CASSTTSGSYNEQFF,TGTGCCAGTAGCACGACTAGCGGGAGCTACAATGAGCAGTTCTTC,TRBV19,-,TRBJ2-1,TRBD2
CASSLAPLANEQFF,TGTGCCAGCAGCTTAGCCCCCCTAGCGAATGAGCAGTTCTTC,TRBV7-8,-,TRBJ2-1,-
CASSRQDYYEQYF,TGTGCCAGCAGTCGGCAGGACTACTACGAGCAGTACTTC,TRBV6-5,-,TRBJ2-7,-
CASSFADEQYF,TGTGCCAGCAGCTTTGCTGACGAGCAGTACTTC,TRBV7-9,-,TRBJ2-7,-
CASSHGGREGPNEQYF,TGTGCCAGCAGCCACGGGGGTCGGGAGGGCCCCAACGAGCAGTACTTC,TRBV6-2/TRBV6-3,-,TRBJ2-7,TRBD2
CASRAASYEQYF,TGTGCCAGCAGGGCGGCATCCTACGAGCAGTACTTC,TRBV11-3,-,TRBJ2-7,-
CASSPRVAGGLTLLFF,TGTGCCAGCAGCCCGCGGGTAGCGGGGGGCCTCACGTTGCTGTTCTTC,TRBV7-9,-,TRBJ2-1,TRBD2
CASSPTSPGLAAYEQYF,TGTGCCAGCTCACCGACCAGTCCGGGACTAGCCGCCTACGAGCAGTACTTC,TRBV18,-,TRBJ2-7,TRBD2
CASSLGGQYNYGYTF,TGTGCCAGCAGCTTGGGGGGACAGTATAACTATGGCTACACCTTC,TRBV5-4,-,TRBJ1-2,TRBD1
CASSPQGRETEAFF,TGTGCCAGCTCACCACAAGGACGGGAGACTGAAGCTTTCTTT,TRBV18,-,TRBJ1-1,-
CASSLNFFSGNTIYF,TGTGCCAGCAGCTTGAATTTCTTCTCTGGAAACACCATATATTTT,TRBV5-5,few,TRBJ1-3,-
CSASGRPITDTQYF,TGCAGTGCTAGTGGCCGTCCCATCACAGATACGCAGTATTTT,TRBV20-1,-,TRBJ2-3,-
CASSLGAFTDTQYF,TGTGCCAGCAGTCTCGGGGCCTTCACAGATACGCAGTATTTT,TRBV14,-,TRBJ2-3,-
CARAGHGAPFLYNEQFF,TGTGCCAGGGCTGGACACGGGGCCCCTTTCCTGTACAATGAGCAGTTCTTC,TRBV5-3,-,TRBJ2-1,-
CASSLQGFEQFF,TGTGCCAGCAGTTTACAGGGCTTTGAGCAGTTCTTC,TRBV6-5,-,TRBJ2-1,-
CASSQEYRDSYYEQYF,TGTGCCAGCAGCCAAGAATACCGGGACAGCTACTACGAGCAGTACTTC,TRBV4-2,-,TRBJ2-7,TRBD1